Listed below are T cell receptor beta chains from one sample, sequenced in a study of siplizumab effects on memory and regulatory T cells. The method was immunoSEQ multiplex PCR; TCRdb's version includes in-frame clones alone and lacks a portion of them. The repertoire holds about 100,000 clones, with around 90% as singletons. Sequenced: CD4+ T cells sorted from blood. Every receptor here comes from a human donor in good health. Both conserved end residues are part of each CDR3. The D gene is left open where the match is weak. For some rows the clone size is stated as once, few or many, or as a class when expanded; others skip it.

TRBJ2-7 | . | . | TRBV6-5 | TGTGCCAGCAGTAACAACCCAGGGTCCTACGAGCAGTACTTC | CASSNNPGSYEQYF
TRBJ2-7 | . | . | TRBV6-4 | TGTGCCAGCAGTGATTCCCTTTTCTCCGAGCAGTACTTC | CASSDSLFSEQYF
TRBJ1-1 | . | . | TRBV11-2 | TGTGCCAGCAGGTCTGTCGGGGGCCCTATGAACACTGAAGCTTTCTTT | CASRSVGGPMNTEAFF
TRBJ2-7 | TRBD1 | . | TRBV6-1 | TGTGCCAGCAGAGCCGGGACAGGGGTCGGCTACGAGCAGTACTTC | CASRAGTGVGYEQYF
TRBJ1-6 | TRBD1 | . | TRBV19 | TGTGCCAGTAGTATACAGGGGGCCGCACCCCTCCACTTT | CASSIQGAAPLHF
TRBJ1-1 | . | . | TRBV15 | TGTGCCACCAGCAGAGCTTCGGGAACTGAAGCTTTCTTT | CATSRASGTEAFF
TRBJ2-5 | . | . | TRBV15 | TGTGCCACCAGCAGAGATCGTCTAGTGTCGGGGACCCAGTACTTC | CATSRDRLVSGTQYF
TRBJ1-3 | . | . | TRBV7-2 | TGTGCCAGCAGCTATCCAGAGAGATTTCACTCTGGAAACACCATATATTTT | CASSYPERFHSGNTIYF
TRBJ2-7 | . | . | TRBV4-1 | TGCGCCAGCAGAGCTACTCATGGCGGGCAGTACTTC | CASRATHGGQYF
TRBJ2-5 | . | . | TRBV6-5 | TGTGCCAGCAGTTACGGGGGAATGCAAGAGACCCAGTACTTC | CASSYGGMQETQYF
TRBJ2-7 | . | . | TRBV2 | TGTGCCAGCAGTGTGTGGGAGGAGGGCGAGCAGTACTTC | CASSVWEEGEQYF
TRBJ2-5 | TRBD2 | . | TRBV7-2 | TGTGCCAGCAGCTTAGTTGGACTAGCGGGGGCAGAGACCCAGTACTTC | CASSLVGLAGAETQYF
TRBJ1-5 | . | . | TRBV15 | TGTGCCACCAGCAGAGACAATCAGCCCCAGCATTTT | CATSRDNQPQHF
TRBJ2-1 | . | . | TRBV11-2 | TGTGCCAGCAGCTTAGATGGGGGCCGTCCGTTCTTC | CASSLDGGRPFF
TRBJ2-3 | . | . | TRBV7-3 | TGTGCCAGCAGCCCGGGGGGCGCGGGCACAGATACGCAGTATTTT | CASSPGGAGTDTQYF
TRBJ2-3 | . | . | TRBV6-1 | TGTGCCAGCAGTGAAGCGGGGGGAAGGCTTAGCACAGATACGCAGTATTTT | CASSEAGGRLSTDTQYF
TRBJ1-1 | . | once | TRBV6-5 | TGTGCCAGCAGTAGGGACCCGGCTGAAGCTTTCTTT | CASSRDPAEAFF
TRBJ1-1 | . | . | TRBV18 | TGTGCCAGCTCACCACAGAGGGTTGGGGACACTGAAGCTTTCTTT | CASSPQRVGDTEAFF
TRBJ2-5 | . | . | TRBV25-1 | TGTGCCAGCAGCCTCGTAGAGACCCAGTACTTC | CASSLVETQYF
TRBJ2-6 | . | . | TRBV5-6 | TGTGCCAGCAGCCACCGGACTGGGGTCAACGTCCTGACTTTC | CASSHRTGVNVLTF